This T cell receptor beta chain was captured by sequencing in a study of OX40 agonist ivuxolimab in advanced cancers. Study context: Three patients, one with hepatocellular carcinoma and two with cutaneous melanoma, achieved partial responses. The study's findings and limits: The mean number of expanded clones was higher in CD8+ T cells than in CD4+. Dosing at 0.1 to 3.0 mg/kg was accompanied by clonal expansion of CD4+ and CD8+ blood T cells by week 6.

Worth noting for this clone: What it binds is unknown.

J lost 2 bases, V lost 7 bases, and 10 bases had no gene match. Looked up from germline, CDR1 is SNHLY and CDR2 is FYNNEI. The CDR3 sequence is 15 residues long. Profiling relied on immunoSEQ multiplex PCR, and the TCRdb table lists in-frame clones only, not all of them. The profile shows 57,000 or so clones, more than 85% of them singletons. Patients with a history of autoimmune disease or on systemic immunosuppression were excluded. The input for sequencing was CD4+ or CD8+ T cells sorted from blood, taken in a trial of the OX40 agonist ivuxolimab. The chain joins TRBV2 to TRBJ2-7; 8 nucleotides line up with TRBD2. The TCR comes from an adult with an advanced solid tumor such as melanoma, head and neck, liver or kidney cancer. The CDR3 loop is CASMGGLVWTYEQYF. CDR3 sequence (DNA): TGTGCCAGCATGGGGGGACTAGTCTGGACCTACGAGCAGTACTTC.